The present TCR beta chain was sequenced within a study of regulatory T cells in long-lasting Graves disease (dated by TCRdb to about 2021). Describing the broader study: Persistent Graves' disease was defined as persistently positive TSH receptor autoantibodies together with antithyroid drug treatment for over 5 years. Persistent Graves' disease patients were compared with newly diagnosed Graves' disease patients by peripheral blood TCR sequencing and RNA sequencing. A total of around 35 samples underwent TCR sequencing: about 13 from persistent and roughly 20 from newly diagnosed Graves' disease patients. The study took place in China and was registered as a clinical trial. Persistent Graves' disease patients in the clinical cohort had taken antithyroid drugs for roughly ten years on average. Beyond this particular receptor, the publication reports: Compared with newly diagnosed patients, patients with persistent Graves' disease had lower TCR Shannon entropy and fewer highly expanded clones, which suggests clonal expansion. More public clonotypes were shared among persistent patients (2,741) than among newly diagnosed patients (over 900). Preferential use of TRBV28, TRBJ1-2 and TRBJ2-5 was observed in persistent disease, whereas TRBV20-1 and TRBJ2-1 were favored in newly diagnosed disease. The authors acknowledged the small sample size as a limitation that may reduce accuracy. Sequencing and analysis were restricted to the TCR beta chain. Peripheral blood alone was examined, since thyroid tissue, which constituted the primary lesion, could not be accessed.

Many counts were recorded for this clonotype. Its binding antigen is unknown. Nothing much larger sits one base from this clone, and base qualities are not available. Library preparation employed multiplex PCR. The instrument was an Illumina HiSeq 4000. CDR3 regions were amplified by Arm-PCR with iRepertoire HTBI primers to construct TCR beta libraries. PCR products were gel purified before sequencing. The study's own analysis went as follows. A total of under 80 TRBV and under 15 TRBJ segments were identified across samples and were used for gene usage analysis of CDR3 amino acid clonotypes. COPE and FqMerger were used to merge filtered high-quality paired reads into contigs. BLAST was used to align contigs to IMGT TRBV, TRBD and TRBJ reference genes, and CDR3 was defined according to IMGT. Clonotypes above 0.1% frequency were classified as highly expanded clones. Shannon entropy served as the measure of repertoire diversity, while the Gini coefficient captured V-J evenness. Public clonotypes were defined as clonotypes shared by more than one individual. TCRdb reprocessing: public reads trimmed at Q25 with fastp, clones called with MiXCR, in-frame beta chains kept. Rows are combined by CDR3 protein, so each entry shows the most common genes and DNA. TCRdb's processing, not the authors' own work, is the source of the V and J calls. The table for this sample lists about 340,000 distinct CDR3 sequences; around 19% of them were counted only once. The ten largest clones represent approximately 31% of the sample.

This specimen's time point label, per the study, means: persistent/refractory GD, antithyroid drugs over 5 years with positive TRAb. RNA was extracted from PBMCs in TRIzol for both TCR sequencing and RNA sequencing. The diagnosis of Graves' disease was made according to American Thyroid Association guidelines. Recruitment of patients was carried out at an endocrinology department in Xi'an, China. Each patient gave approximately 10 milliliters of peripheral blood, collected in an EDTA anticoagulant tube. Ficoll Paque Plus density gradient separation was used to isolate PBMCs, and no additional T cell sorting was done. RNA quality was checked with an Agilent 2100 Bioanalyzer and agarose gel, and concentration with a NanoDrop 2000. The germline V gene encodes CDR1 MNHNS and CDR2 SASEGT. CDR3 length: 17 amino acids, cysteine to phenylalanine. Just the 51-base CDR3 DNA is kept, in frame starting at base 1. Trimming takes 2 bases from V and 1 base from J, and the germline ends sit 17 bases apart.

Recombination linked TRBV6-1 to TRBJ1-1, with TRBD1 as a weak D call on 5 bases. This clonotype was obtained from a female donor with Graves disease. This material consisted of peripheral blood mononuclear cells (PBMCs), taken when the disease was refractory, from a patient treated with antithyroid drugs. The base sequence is TGTGCCAGCAGTGAAAGCTCCTGGGGCACTCGGAACACTGAAGCTTTCTTT. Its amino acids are CASSESSWGTRNTEAFF.